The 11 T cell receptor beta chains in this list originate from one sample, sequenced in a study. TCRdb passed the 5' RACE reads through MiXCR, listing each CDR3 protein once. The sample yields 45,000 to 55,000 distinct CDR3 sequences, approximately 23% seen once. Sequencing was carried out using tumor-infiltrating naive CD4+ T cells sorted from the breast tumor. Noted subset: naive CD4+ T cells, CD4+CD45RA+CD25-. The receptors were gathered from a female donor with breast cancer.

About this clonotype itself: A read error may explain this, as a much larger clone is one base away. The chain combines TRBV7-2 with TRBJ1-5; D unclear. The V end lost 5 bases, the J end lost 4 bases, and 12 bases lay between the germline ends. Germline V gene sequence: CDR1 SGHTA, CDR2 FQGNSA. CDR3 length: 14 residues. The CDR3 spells CASSPTQSNQPQHF. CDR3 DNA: TGTGCCAGCAGCCCAACACAATCTAATCAGCCCCAGCATTTT.

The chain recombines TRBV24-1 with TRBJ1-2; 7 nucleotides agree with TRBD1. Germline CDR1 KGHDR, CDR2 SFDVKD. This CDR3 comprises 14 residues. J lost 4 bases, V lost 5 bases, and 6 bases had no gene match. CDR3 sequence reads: CATSARQGSYGYTF. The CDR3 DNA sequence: TGTGCCACCAGTGCCCGACAGGGAAGCTATGGCTACACCTTC.

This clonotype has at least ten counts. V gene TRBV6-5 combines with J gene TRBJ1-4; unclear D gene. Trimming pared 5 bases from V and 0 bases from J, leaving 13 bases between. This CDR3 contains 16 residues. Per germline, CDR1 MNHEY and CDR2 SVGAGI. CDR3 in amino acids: CASSQTYGTTNEKLFF. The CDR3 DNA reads TGTGCCAGCAGTCAGACGTACGGAACAACTAATGAAAAACTGTTTTTT.

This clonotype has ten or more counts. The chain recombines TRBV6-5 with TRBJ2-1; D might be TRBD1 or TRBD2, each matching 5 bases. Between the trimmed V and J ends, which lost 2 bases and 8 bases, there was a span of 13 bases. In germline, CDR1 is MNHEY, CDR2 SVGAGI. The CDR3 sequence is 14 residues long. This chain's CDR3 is CASSYRDPRDEQFF. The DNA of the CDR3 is TGTGCCAGCAGTTACAGGGACCCCCGGGATGAGCAGTTCTTC.

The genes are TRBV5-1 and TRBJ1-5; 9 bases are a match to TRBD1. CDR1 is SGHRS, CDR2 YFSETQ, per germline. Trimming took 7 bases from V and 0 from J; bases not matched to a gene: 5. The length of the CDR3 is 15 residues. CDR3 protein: CASRRTGDSNQPQHF. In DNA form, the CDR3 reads TGCGCCAGCCGCCGGACAGGGGATAGCAATCAGCCCCAGCATTTT.

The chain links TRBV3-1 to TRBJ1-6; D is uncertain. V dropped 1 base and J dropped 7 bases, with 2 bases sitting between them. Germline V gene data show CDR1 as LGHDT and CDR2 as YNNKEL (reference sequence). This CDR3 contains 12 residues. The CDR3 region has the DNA TGTGCCAGCAGCCAAGGGAATTCACCCCTCCACTTT. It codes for CASSQGNSPLHF.

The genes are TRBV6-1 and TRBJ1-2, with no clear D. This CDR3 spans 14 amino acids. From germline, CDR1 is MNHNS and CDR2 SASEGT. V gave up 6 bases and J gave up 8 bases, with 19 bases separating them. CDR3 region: CASRKESGPGGYTF. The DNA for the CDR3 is TGTGCCAGCAGGAAGGAATCAGGTCCCGGAGGCTACACCTTC.

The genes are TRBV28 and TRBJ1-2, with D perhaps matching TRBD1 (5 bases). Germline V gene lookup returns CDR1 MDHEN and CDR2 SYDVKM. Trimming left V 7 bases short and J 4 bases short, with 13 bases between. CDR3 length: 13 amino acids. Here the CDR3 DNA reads TGTGCCAGCACCCCGGACACCGTCTATGGCTACACCTTC. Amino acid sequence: CASTPDTVYGYTF.

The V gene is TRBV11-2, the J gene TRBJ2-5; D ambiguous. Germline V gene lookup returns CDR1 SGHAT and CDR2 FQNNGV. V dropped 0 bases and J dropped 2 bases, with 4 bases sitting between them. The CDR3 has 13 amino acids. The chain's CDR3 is CASSLDRQETQYF. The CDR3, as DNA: TGTGCCAGCAGCTTAGACAGACAAGAGACCCAGTACTTC. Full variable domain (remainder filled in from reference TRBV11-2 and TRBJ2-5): EAGVAQSPRYKIIEKRQSVAFWCNPISGHATLYWYQQILGQGPKLLIQFQNNGVVDDSQLPKDRFSAERLKGVDSTLKIQPAKLEDSAVYLCASSLDRQETQYFGPGTRLLVL.

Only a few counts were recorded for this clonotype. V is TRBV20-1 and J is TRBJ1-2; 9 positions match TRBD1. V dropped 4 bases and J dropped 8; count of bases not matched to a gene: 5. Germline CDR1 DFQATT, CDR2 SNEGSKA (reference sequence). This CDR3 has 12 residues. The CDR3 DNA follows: TGCAGTGCTAAAACAGGGGGCAGGGGCTACACCTTC. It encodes CSAKTGGRGYTF.

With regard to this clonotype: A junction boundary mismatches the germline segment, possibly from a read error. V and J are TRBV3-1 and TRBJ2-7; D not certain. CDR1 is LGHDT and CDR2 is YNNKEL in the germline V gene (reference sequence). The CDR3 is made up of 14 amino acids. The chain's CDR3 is CASRQSGGSYKQYF. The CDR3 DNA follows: TGTGCCAGCAGGCAAAGTGGCGGCTCCTACAAGCAGTACTTC.